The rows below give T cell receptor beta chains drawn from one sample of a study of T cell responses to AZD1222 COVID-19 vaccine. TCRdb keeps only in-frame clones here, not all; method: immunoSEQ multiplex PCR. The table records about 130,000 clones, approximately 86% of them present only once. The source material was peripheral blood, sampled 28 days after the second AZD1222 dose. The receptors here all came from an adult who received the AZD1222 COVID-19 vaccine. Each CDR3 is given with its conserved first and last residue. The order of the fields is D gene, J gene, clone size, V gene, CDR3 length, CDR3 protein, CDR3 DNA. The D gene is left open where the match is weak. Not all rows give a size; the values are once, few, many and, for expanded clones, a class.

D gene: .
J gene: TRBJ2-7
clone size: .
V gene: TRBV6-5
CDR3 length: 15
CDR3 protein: CASSRDRPSFSEQYF
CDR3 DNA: TGTGCCAGCAGTCGCGACAGGCCCTCTTTCTCCGAGCAGTACTTC

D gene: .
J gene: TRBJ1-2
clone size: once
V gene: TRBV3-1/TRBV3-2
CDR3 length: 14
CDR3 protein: CASSQPGQPYGYTF
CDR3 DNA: TGTGCCAGCAGCCAACCCGGACAGCCCTATGGCTACACCTTC

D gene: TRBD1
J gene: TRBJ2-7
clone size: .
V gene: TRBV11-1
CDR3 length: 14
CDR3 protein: CASSPRQGVDEQYF
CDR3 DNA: TGTGCCAGCAGCCCCCGACAGGGAGTCGACGAGCAGTACTTC

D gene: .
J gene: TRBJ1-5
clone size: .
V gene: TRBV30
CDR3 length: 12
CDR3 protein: CAWSTINQPQHF
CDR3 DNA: TGTGCCTGGAGTACAATCAATCAGCCCCAGCATTTT

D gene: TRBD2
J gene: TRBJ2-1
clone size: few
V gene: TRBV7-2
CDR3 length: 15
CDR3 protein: CASSYLAGAYDEQFF
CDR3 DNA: TGTGCCAGCAGCTACTTAGCGGGGGCGTACGATGAGCAGTTCTTC

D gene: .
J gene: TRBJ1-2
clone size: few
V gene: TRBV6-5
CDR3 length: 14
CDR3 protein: CASSYSPFDYGYTF
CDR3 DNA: TGTGCCAGCAGTTACTCCCCTTTTGACTATGGCTACACCTTC

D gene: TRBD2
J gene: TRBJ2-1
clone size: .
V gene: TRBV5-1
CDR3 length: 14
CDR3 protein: CASNVAGGYNEQFF
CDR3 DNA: TGCGCCAGCAATGTAGCGGGAGGGTACAATGAGCAGTTCTTC

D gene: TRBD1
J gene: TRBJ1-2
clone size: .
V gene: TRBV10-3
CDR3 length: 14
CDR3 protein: CAIRGTGEDYGYTF
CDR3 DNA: TGTGCCATCAGGGGGACAGGGGAGGACTATGGCTACACCTTC

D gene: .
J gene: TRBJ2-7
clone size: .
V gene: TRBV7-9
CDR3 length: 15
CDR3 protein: CASSPMGGAHYEQYF
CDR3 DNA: TGTGCCAGCAGCCCCATGGGCGGGGCCCACTACGAGCAGTACTTC

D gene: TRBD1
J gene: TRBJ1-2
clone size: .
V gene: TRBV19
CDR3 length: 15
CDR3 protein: CASSGTGGSVYGYTF
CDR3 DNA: TGTGCCAGTAGCGGGACAGGGGGGTCTGTCTATGGCTACACCTTC

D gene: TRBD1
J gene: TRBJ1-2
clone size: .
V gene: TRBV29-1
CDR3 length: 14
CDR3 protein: CSVNEEGAQGGYTF
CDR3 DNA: TGCAGCGTCAACGAAGAGGGGGCGCAGGGTGGCTACACCTTC

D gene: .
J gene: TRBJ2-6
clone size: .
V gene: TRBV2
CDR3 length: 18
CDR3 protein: CASTSWGLPSSGANVLTF
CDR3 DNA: TGTGCCAGCACGTCATGGGGCCTACCCTCCTCTGGGGCCAACGTCCTGACTTTC

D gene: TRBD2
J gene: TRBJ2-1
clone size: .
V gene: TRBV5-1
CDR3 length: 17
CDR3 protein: CASSLRGSWSRSNEQFF
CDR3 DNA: TGCGCCAGCAGCCTCCGCGGGAGTTGGAGTCGGTCCAATGAGCAGTTCTTC

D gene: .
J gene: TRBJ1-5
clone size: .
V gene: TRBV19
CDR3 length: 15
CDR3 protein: CASSIVAVSNQPQHF
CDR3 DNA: TGTGCCAGTAGTATAGTGGCGGTTAGCAATCAGCCCCAGCATTTT

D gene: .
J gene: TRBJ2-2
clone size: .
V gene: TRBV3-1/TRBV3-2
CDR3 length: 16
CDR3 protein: CASSQDPALGTGELFF
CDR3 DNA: TGTGCCAGCAGCCAAGACCCCGCCCTTGGCACCGGGGAGCTGTTTTTT

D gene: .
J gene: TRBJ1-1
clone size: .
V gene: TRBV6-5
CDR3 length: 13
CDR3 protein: CASSPRQNTEAFF
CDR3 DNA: TGTGCCAGCAGTCCCCGACAGAACACTGAAGCTTTCTTT

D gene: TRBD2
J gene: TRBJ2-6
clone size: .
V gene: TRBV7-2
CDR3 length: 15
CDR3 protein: CASSLTGGGANVLTF
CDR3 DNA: TGTGCCAGCAGCTTAACGGGGGGTGGGGCCAACGTCCTGACTTTC

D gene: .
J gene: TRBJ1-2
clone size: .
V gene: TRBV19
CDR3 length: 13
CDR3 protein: CASSMRTVYGYTF
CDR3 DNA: TGTGCCAGTAGTATGAGGACAGTCTATGGCTACACCTTC

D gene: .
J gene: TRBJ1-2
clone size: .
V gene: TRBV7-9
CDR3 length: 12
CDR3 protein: CASSLGDYGYTF
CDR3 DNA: TGTGCCAGCAGCTTAGGGGACTATGGCTACACCTTC

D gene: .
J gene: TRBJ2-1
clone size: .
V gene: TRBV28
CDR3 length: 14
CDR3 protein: CASSLTGEVNEQFF
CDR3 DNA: TGTGCCAGCAGTTTGACGGGAGAGGTTAATGAGCAGTTCTTC

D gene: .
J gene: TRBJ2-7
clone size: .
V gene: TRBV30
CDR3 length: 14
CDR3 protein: CAWSPGQGLYEQYF
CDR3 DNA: TGTGCCTGGAGTCCCGGGCAGGGGCTCTACGAGCAGTACTTC

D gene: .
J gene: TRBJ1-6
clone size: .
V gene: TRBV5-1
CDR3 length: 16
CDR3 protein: CASSPEPGRYNSPLHF
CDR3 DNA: TGCGCCAGCAGCCCAGAGCCGGGACGGTATAATTCACCCCTCCACTTT

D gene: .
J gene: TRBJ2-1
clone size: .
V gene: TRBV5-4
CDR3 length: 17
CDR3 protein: CASSPGEVLSSYNEQFF
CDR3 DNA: TGTGCCAGCAGCCCTGGCGAGGTCCTGAGCTCCTACAATGAGCAGTTCTTC

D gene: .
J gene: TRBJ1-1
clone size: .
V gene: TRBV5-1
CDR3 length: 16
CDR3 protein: CASSYLNAGVNTEAFF
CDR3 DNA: TGCGCCAGCAGCTACCTCAACGCAGGGGTGAACACTGAAGCTTTCTTT

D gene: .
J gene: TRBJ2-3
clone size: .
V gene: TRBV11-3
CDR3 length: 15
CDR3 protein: CASSLGSTGADTQYF
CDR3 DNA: TGTGCCAGCAGCTTGGGTTCGACGGGGGCAGATACGCAGTATTTT

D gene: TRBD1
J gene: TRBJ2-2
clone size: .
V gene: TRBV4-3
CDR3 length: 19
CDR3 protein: CASSQDLGGTGDSTGELFF
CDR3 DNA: TGCGCCAGCAGCCAAGATTTAGGTGGGACAGGGGACAGCACCGGGGAGCTGTTTTTT

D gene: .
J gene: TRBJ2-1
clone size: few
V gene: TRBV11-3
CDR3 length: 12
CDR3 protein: CASSNYNNEQFF
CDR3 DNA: TGTGCCAGCAGCAACTACAACAATGAGCAGTTCTTC

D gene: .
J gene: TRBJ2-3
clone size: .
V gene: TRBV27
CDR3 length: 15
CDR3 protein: CASTSAGRGRDTQYF
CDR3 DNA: TGTGCCAGCACCTCGGCGGGAAGGGGGCGAGATACGCAGTATTTT

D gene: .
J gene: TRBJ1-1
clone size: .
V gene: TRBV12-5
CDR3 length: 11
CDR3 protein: CAGGRYTEAFF
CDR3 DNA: TGTGCCGGGGGACGGTACACTGAAGCTTTCTTT

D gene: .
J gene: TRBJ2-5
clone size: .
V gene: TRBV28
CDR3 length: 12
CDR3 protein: CASSLARRTQYF
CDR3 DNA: TGTGCCAGCAGTTTAGCCCGAAGGACCCAGTACTTC

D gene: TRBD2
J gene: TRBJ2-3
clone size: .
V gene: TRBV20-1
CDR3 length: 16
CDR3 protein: CSASALAGGGADTQYF
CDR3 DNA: TGCAGTGCTAGTGCTCTAGCGGGAGGAGGGGCAGATACGCAGTATTTT

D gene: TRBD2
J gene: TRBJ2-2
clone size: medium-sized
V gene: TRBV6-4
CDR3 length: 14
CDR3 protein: CASSAGADTGELFF
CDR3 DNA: TGTGCCAGCAGCGCGGGAGCGGACACCGGGGAGCTGTTTTTT

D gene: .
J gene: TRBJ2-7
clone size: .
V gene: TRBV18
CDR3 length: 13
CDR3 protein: CASSPPQAYEQYF
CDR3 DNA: TGTGCCAGCTCACCACCACAAGCCTACGAGCAGTACTTC

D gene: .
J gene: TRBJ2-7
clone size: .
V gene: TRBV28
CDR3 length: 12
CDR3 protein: CASSLDRLEQYF
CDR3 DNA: TGTGCCAGCAGCTTGGACCGCCTCGAGCAGTACTTC

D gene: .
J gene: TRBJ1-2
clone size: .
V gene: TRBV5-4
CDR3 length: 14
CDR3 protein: CASSFSAVGYGYTF
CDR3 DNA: TGTGCCAGCAGCTTCAGCGCGGTCGGCTATGGCTACACCTTC

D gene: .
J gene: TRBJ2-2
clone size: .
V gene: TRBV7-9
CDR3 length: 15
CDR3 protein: CASSTTRGDTGELFF
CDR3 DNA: TGTGCCAGCAGCACCACCAGGGGAGACACCGGGGAGCTGTTTTTT

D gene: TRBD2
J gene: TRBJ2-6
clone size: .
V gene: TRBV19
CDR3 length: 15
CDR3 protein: CASSLGGAGANVLTF
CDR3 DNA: TGTGCCAGTAGCCTTGGGGGGGCTGGGGCCAACGTCCTGACTTTC

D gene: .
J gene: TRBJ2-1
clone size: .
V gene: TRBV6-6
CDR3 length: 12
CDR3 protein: CASSLPRNEQFF
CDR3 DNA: TGTGCCAGCTCACTCCCTCGAAATGAGCAGTTCTTC

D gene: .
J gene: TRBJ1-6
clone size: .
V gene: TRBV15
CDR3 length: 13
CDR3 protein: CATSLDRNSPLHF
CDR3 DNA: TGTGCCACCAGCCTAGACCGAAATTCACCCCTCCACTTT

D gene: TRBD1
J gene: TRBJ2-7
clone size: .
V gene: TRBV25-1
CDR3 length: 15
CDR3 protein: CASSSSGTGGFEQYF
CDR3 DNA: TGTGCCAGCAGTAGCTCCGGGACAGGGGGATTCGAGCAGTACTTC

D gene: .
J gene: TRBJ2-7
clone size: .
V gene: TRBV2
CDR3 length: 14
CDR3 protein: CASSEALTGGEQYF
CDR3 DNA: TGTGCCAGCAGTGAAGCGCTGACAGGTGGCGAGCAGTACTTC

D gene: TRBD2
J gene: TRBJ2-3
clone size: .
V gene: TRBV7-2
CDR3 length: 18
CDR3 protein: CASSSLSSSGGVSDTQYF
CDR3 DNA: TGTGCCAGCAGCTCTCTCTCCTCTAGCGGGGGGGTCTCAGATACGCAGTATTTT